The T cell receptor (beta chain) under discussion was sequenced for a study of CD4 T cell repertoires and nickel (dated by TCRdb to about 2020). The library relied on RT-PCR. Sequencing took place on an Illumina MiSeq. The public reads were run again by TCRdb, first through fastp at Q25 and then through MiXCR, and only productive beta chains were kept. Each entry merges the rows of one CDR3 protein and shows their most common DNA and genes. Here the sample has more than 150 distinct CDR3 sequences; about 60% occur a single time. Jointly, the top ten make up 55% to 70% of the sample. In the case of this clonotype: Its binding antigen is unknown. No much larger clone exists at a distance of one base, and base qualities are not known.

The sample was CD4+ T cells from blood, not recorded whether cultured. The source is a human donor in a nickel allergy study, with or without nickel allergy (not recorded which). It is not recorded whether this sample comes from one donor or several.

The CDR3 protein sequence reads: CSALKPPYEQYF. The DNA sequence follows: TGCAGCGCTCTAAAACCCCCCTACGAGCAGTACTTC. The sequence links TRBV29-1 to TRBJ2-7; the D gene is not confidently resolved. Relative to germline, V is 7 bases shorter and J is 2 bases shorter, with 12 bases between their ends. The CDR3, cysteine through phenylalanine, is 12 amino acids long. Only the CDR3 part of the read is kept: 36 bases, read in frame from the first base. Taken from the germline V gene, the CDR1 and CDR2 loops are SQVTM and ANQGSEA.